The 20 T cell receptor beta chains below come from one sample, sequenced in a study of T cells after somatic rescue of genetic block. The table came from immunoSEQ multiplex PCR; TCRdb's copy has only in-frame clones and leaves some out. The sample yields 88,000 or so clones, more than 80% seen once. Sequenced sample: peripheral blood mononuclear cells (PBMCs). Source of these receptors: a woman aged 18 to 35.

This chain links TRBV29-1 with TRBJ1-3; no definite D call. Germline lookup yields CDR1 SQVTM and CDR2 ANQGSEA. V was shortened by 3 bases and J by 2 bases, with 5 bases between the two germline ends. CDR3 length equals 12 residues. CDR3 sequence (DNA): TGCAGCGTTGAGGTGGCTGGAAACACCATATATTTT. Translating gives CSVEVAGNTIYF.

V gene TRBV30 combines with J gene TRBJ1-3; D not certain. The CDR3 has 13 residues. Germline V gene sequence: CDR1 GTSNPN, CDR2 SVGIG (reference sequence). The V and J ends lost 3 bases and 0 bases respectively, with 6 bases between them. Written as DNA, the CDR3 is TGTGCCTGGAGCGTTCTCTCTGGAAACACCATATATTTT. This sequence encodes CAWSVLSGNTIYF. The full variable domain, in which reference TRBV30 and TRBJ1-3 provide the parts outside the CDR3, is SQTIHQWPATLVQPVGSPLSLECTVEGTSNPNLYWYRQAAGRGLQLLFYSVGIGQISSEVPQNLSASRPQDRQFILSSKKLLLSDSGFYLCAWSVLSGNTIYFGEGSWLTVV.

This sequence joins TRBV19 and TRBJ1-5, with D uncertain. The CDR3 consists of 16 residues. The V gene's germline CDR1 is LNHDA and CDR2 SQIVND (reference sequence). Trimming took 3 bases from V and 5 from J, leaving 17 bases between them. The CDR3 DNA is TGTGCCAGTAGTATTATCACGGGATCCCCTGATCAGCCCCAGCATTTT. This translates into CASSIITGSPDQPQHF.

Regarding this clone: A read error may produce the germline difference seen at one junction end. The chain recombines TRBV5-1 with TRBJ2-7; TRBD1 agrees at 8 bases. Germline assignment: CDR1 SGHRS and CDR2 YFSETQ. The CDR3 has 14 amino acids. CDR3 nucleotides: TGCGCCAGCAGCACGCAGGGGGCCTCCAACGAGCAGTACTTC. Encoded protein: CASSTQGASNEQYF. Variable domain in full (rest from reference TRBV5-1 and TRBJ2-7): KAGVTQTPRYLIKTRGQQVTLSCSPISGHRSVSWYQQTPGQGLQFLFEYFSETQRNKGNFPGRFSGRQFSNSRSEMNVSTLELGDSALYLCASSTQGASNEQYFGPGTRLTVT.

This chain connects TRBV27 to TRBJ2-2; D may be TRBD2 (5 bases). CDR1 is MNHEY and CDR2 is SMNVEV in the germline V gene (reference sequence). The V end lost 3 bases, the J end lost 6 bases, and 11 bases lay between the germline ends. CDR3 length: 14 residues. The CDR3: CASSFRTSAGELFF. CDR3 coding DNA: TGTGCCAGCAGTTTCCGGACTTCGGCCGGGGAGCTGTTTTTT.

This rearrangement joins TRBV7-8 to TRBJ1-1; D ambiguous. Trimming cost V 4 bases and J 7 bases, with 13 bases left between them. CDR3 length: 13 amino acids. Germline CDR1 is SGHVS and CDR2 is FQNEAQ. CDR3 sequence: CASSSKRDSEAFF. In DNA form, the CDR3 reads TGTGCCAGCAGCTCAAAAAGGGATAGTGAAGCTTTCTTT.

In its sample, this clone was seen once. Relative to the germline gene, one junction end is altered; a read error may explain this. The chain carries TRBV6-5 and TRBJ2-7, with D possibly being TRBD1 or TRBD2 (6 bases each). Germline V CDR1 and CDR2: MNHEY, SVGAGI. This CDR3 contains 14 residues. The CDR3 here is CASSSLGGSHEQYF. The CDR3 nucleotides read TGTGCCAGCAGTTCGCTCGGGGGCTCCCACGAGCAGTACTTC.

This clone was observed a single time. The gene calls are TRBV19 and TRBJ1-5; 12 nucleotides line up with TRBD1. The CDR3 has 17 amino acids. Losses at the gene ends were 6 bases for V and 0 bases for J; bases not matched to a gene: 6. CDR1 and CDR2 (germline): LNHDA, SQIVND (reference sequence). The CDR3 nucleotides are TGTGCCAGTAGAGTGGGACAGGGGGCCCCTAGCAATCAGCCCCAGCATTTT. Its translation: CASRVGQGAPSNQPQHF.

This clone has just one count. This chain connects TRBV9 to TRBJ2-1; D remains unclear. V lost 0 bases to trimming and J lost 6 bases, with 10 bases between them. Germline V gives CDR1 SGDLS, CDR2 YYNGEE. The CDR3 spans 14 residues. In nucleotides, the CDR3 is TGTGCCAGCAGCGTAGGGCCCACTGCCAATGAGCAGTTCTTC. This gives the protein CASSVGPTANEQFF.

The chain joins TRBV27 to TRBJ1-1; D uncertain. The germline V and J ends were trimmed by 1 base and 4 bases, with 13 bases remaining between them. The germline gives CDR1 MNHEY, CDR2 SMNVEV (reference sequence). The CDR3 runs 15 residues. For the CDR3, the DNA is TGTGCCAGCAGTTTATTGGGAGGGAAGGGCACTGAAGCTTTCTTT. Its protein product is CASSLLGGKGTEAFF.

The rearrangement uses TRBV11-2 and TRBJ2-7; tentatively, D is TRBD2 (5 bases). CDR3 length: 16 amino acids. Germline lookup yields CDR1 SGHAT and CDR2 FQNNGV. Trimming took off 1 base at V and 3 bases at J, with 16 bases between the two ends. The CDR3 DNA reads TGTGCCAGCAGCTTAGTGTCTCGAGGGAGCCGCTACGAGCAGTACTTC. It codes for CASSLVSRGSRYEQYF. Based on the CDR3 plus reference TRBV11-2 and TRBJ2-7, the full variable domain is EAGVAQSPRYKIIEKRQSVAFWCNPISGHATLYWYQQILGQGPKLLIQFQNNGVVDDSQLPKDRFSAERLKGVDSTLKIQPAKLEDSAVYLCASSLVSRGSRYEQYFGPGTRLTVT.

This rearrangement joins TRBV4-3 to TRBJ2-3; weak D call: TRBD2 (6 bases). Germline CDR1 LGHNA, CDR2 YSLEER. With 0 bases removed from V and 2 bases from J, the gap between germline ends came to 15 bases. This CDR3 is built from 17 residues. CDR3 bases: TGCGCCAGCAGCCAAGATTCGAGGGAGGCCGTCACAGATACGCAGTATTTT. Amino acid sequence: CASSQDSREAVTDTQYF.

The genes are TRBV2 and TRBJ1-2; 9 bases match TRBD1. The ends lost 6 bases at V and 6 bases at J; junction bases unmatched: 8. Germline V gene lookup returns CDR1 SNHLY and CDR2 FYNNEI. The CDR3 is 14 amino acids. CDR3 residues: CASSPGTGWNGYTF. The CDR3 DNA reads TGTGCCAGCAGCCCCGGGACAGGGTGGAATGGCTACACCTTC. Full variable domain (remainder filled in from reference TRBV2 and TRBJ1-2): EPEVTQTPSHQVTQMGQEVILRCVPISNHLYFYWYRQILGQKVEFLVSFYNNEISEKSEIFDDQFSVERPDGSNFTLKIRSTKLEDSAMYFCASSPGTGWNGYTFGSGTRLTVV.

This CDR3 is CASSLLPVHEQFF. CDR3 sequence (DNA): TGTGCCAGCAGTTTATTGCCAGTCCATGAGCAGTTCTTC. This sequence joins TRBV27 and TRBJ2-1; no clear D gene. Germline assignment: CDR1 MNHEY and CDR2 SMNVEV (reference sequence). V was clipped by 1 base and J by 8 bases, with 9 bases between them. The CDR3 is made up of 13 amino acids.

The DNA of the CDR3 is TGTGCCAGCAGTTACTCGATTGAGGCTGAAGCTTTCTTT. Its protein product is CASSYSIEAEAFF. The rearrangement uses TRBV6-5 and TRBJ1-1; D is uncertain. The CDR3 covers 13 residues. V lost 0 bases, J lost 6 bases, and 8 bases lay in between. From germline, CDR1 is MNHEY and CDR2 SVGAGI.

This chain uses TRBV5-4 with TRBJ2-7; 9 bases agree with TRBD2. The germline gives CDR1 SGHNT, CDR2 YYREEE (reference sequence). CDR3 length: 15 amino acids. Trimming removed 3 bases from V and 4 bases from J; junction bases left unmatched: 8. The CDR3 protein is CASSSAGGSGYEQYF. The CDR3, as DNA: TGTGCCAGCAGCTCCGCGGGGGGGTCTGGGTACGAGCAGTACTTC.

This clone was recorded only once. The rearrangement uses TRBV7-9 and TRBJ2-7, with 7 bases identical to TRBD1. V lost 5 bases, J lost 4 bases, and 11 bases stayed unmatched. Germline V gives CDR1 SEHNR, CDR2 FQNEAQ (reference sequence). The CDR3 covers 15 residues. The CDR3 protein is CASSVTGTALYEQYF. Written as DNA, the CDR3 is TGTGCCAGCAGCGTAACCGGGACAGCATTATACGAGCAGTACTTC.

The CDR3 coding sequence is TGCAGCGTTGAAGATCGGAAACTAGCGGGAGTCAATGAGCAGTTCTTC. Amino acids: CSVEDRKLAGVNEQFF. J is TRBJ2-1 and V is TRBV29-1; 11 bases map to TRBD2. This CDR3 region has 16 residues. Germline loops: CDR1 SQVTM, CDR2 ANQGSEA. Trimming cost V 0 bases and J 6 bases; bases outside gene matches: 7.

The chain combines TRBV28 with TRBJ2-7; perhaps TRBD2 as D (6 bases). In germline, CDR1 is MDHEN, CDR2 SYDVKM. Deletions cut 5 bases from V and 4 bases from J, with 15 bases between. The CDR3 runs 14 residues. The CDR3 coding sequence is TGTGCCAGCAGTCCAGCGGGTGGCATTTACGAGCAGTACTTC. Its protein is CASSPAGGIYEQYF.

V gene TRBV5-6 combines with J gene TRBJ2-2; TRBD2 is a possible D gene (5 bases). The ends were cut back, 4 bases at V and 5 bases at J, with 9 bases in the middle. Germline CDR1 reads SGHDT; CDR2 reads YYEEEE. The length of the CDR3 is 13 residues. The CDR3 region has the DNA TGTGCCAGCAGCGCACCGGGAACCGGGGAGCTGTTTTTT. Amino acid sequence: CASSAPGTGELFF.